These 28 T cell receptor beta chains were all obtained from the same sample, sequenced in a study of blood T cells in healthy people across ages. PCR was performed a second time for about 7 to 12 cycles using a sample-barcoded 5' primer and a J-beta primer mix. Using its own MiXCR run on the 5' RACE reads, TCRdb lists one record per CDR3 protein. Of 700,000 to 900,000 distinct CDR3 sequences listed, about 48% are singletons. Source material: blood. The source of these receptors is a man older than 75 in good health.

This clonotype was picked up a small number of times. The rearrangement uses TRBV24-1 and TRBJ2-7; the match to TRBD2 covers 11 bases. This CDR3 is 16 amino acids long. Germline CDR1 KGHDR, CDR2 SFDVKD. V lost 6 bases to trimming and J lost 0 bases; unmatched junction nucleotides: 6. For the CDR3, the DNA is TGTGCCACCAGTCACCCCACTAGCGGGAGCTCCTACGAGCAGTACTTC. Amino acids: CATSHPTSGSSYEQYF.

V is TRBV7-3 and J is TRBJ2-3; 7 bases are a match to TRBD2. The CDR3 contains 18 residues. The germline V gene has CDR1 SGHTA and CDR2 FQGTGA. With 5 bases clipped from V and 2 bases from J, the junction kept 16 bases outside the gene matches. CDR3 amino acids: CASSPGTKSSFYTDTQYF. CDR3 DNA sequence: TGTGCCAGCAGCCCCGGGACTAAATCGTCATTTTACACAGATACGCAGTATTTT.

The gene calls are TRBV10-2 and TRBJ1-5; D may be TRBD1 (5 bases). The CDR3 consists of 13 residues. Trimming cost V 5 bases and J 6 bases, with 11 bases left between them. Germline CDR1 reads WSHSY; CDR2 reads SAAADI. Here the CDR3 reads CASSTGAFQPQHF. The DNA of the CDR3 is TGCGCCAGCAGTACTGGGGCATTTCAGCCCCAGCATTTT.

The rearrangement uses TRBV6-1 and TRBJ2-5, with D possibly being TRBD2 (5 bases). Germline-derived CDR1 and CDR2 are MNHNS and SASEGT. The CDR3 covers 14 residues. V lost 4 bases, J lost 4 bases, and 13 bases lay in between. This chain's CDR3 is CASSGRDSRETQYF. DNA of the CDR3: TGTGCCAGCAGTGGTCGGGATAGCAGAGAGACCCAGTACTTC.

The rearrangement links TRBV7-9 to TRBJ1-6; D gene unclear. Germline V CDR1 and CDR2: SEHNR, FQNEAQ (reference sequence). This CDR3 comprises 13 residues. Trimming removed 5 bases from V and 7 bases from J, with 9 bases in between. DNA of the CDR3: TGTGCCAGCAGCCCTTACGCGAATTCACCCCTCCACTTT. Its protein product is CASSPYANSPLHF.

J is TRBJ2-4 and V is TRBV14; D call uncertain. With the DNA end fitting TRBJ2-7 better, the J assignment may be wrong. Germline V gene lookup returns CDR1 SGHDN and CDR2 FVKESK. There are 15 residues in the CDR3. The CDR3 sequence is CASSQEAVTVYEQYF. CDR3 DNA sequence: TGTGCCAGCAGCCAAGAGGCGGTAACCGTATACGAGCAGTACTTC.

The chain recombines TRBV12-3 or TRBV12-4 with TRBJ2-7, with unresolved D. Trimming removed 7 bases from V and 7 bases from J, with 20 bases in between. The CDR3 contains 14 residues. CDR3 sequence (DNA): TGTGCCAGCACCGCTGGACGCCCATACAATGAGCAGTACTTC. Protein sequence: CASTAGRPYNEQYF.

The rearrangement uses TRBV11-1 and TRBJ2-4, with TRBD2 as a possible D gene (6 bases). Near its end, the DNA agrees better with TRBJ2-7, so the J call may be wrong. Germline V gene data show CDR1 as SGHAT and CDR2 as FQDESV (reference sequence). The CDR3 runs to 17 residues. CDR3 sequence (DNA): TGTGCCAGCAGCTTAGCGGCGGCTAGCGATTCGATCTACGAGCAGTACTTC. It specifies CASSLAAASDSIYEQYF.

This chain uses TRBV7-2 with TRBJ2-5, with 8 bases lining up with TRBD1. This CDR3 region has 14 residues. The germline gives CDR1 SGHTA, CDR2 FQGNSA. V trimming: 5 bases; J trimming: 5 bases; junction bases outside the gene matches: 7. The DNA for the CDR3 is TGTGCCAGCAGCATAGGACAGGGTGGGGAGACCCAGTACTTC. It encodes CASSIGQGGETQYF.

V is TRBV20-1 and J is TRBJ1-4, with a weak D call TRBD1 (6 bases). V dropped 1 base and J dropped 8 bases, with 20 bases sitting between them. Germline V gene sequence: CDR1 DFQATT, CDR2 SNEGSKA (reference sequence). This CDR3 spans 16 amino acids. DNA for the CDR3: TGCAGTGCTAGAGCCCCCCGGGGGGGGGCGCGGGAAAAACTGTTTTTT. The encoded protein is CSARAPRGGAREKLFF.

This sequence joins TRBV7-3 and TRBJ2-7; D is unclear. Germline CDR1 reads SGHTA; CDR2 reads FQGTGA. The CDR3 is 13 residues long. Deletions cut 8 bases from V and 2 bases from J, with 13 bases between. This chain's CDR3 is CASHLRVPYEQYF. Written as DNA, the CDR3 is TGTGCCAGCCATCTAAGAGTCCCCTACGAGCAGTACTTC.

This clonotype was detected only a few times. J is TRBJ2-1 and V is TRBV3-1; 9 nucleotides agree with TRBD2. The CDR3 runs to 14 residues. Germline trimming cut 4 bases from V and 7 bases from J; bases unmatched to any gene: 5. Germline CDR1 reads LGHDT; CDR2 reads YNNKEL (reference sequence). The CDR3 coding sequence is TGTGCCAGCAGCCTTAGCGGGAGCTTGAATGAGCAGTTCTTC. Protein sequence: CASSLSGSLNEQFF.

This clonotype was recorded at least ten times. This chain uses TRBV20-1 with TRBJ2-3; possibly TRBD2 for D (6 bases). CDR1 DFQATT and CDR2 SNEGSKA come from the germline V gene (reference sequence). V was cut by 6 bases and J by 0 bases, with 13 bases left in between. This CDR3 is 14 amino acids long. CDR3 nucleotides: TGCAGTGCGGGAGGACCCTTTAGCACAGATACGCAGTATTTT. Translated, it gives CSAGGPFSTDTQYF.

The V call is TRBV2, the J call TRBJ2-4; 7 bases align to TRBD2. The CDR3 extends over 14 amino acids. CDR1 and CDR2 from the germline V gene are SNHLY and FYNNEI. V lost 4 bases to trimming and J lost 9 bases; unmatched junction nucleotides: 9. For the CDR3, the DNA is TGTGCCAGCAGTGTCACCCGGGGGGAAGGCATTCAGTACTTC. This sequence encodes CASSVTRGEGIQYF.

This clonotype was recorded only once. This chain links TRBV7-2 with TRBJ2-7; 11 nucleotides agree with TRBD2. The CDR3 runs 15 residues. V shed 3 bases, J shed 5 bases, and the junction held 6 bases outside the gene matches. The germline V gene encodes CDR1 SGHTA and CDR2 FQGNSA. CDR3 DNA: TGTGCCAGCAGCTTCCAGACTAGCGGGACGGACGAGCAGTACTTC. Translation gives CASSFQTSGTDEQYF. The full variable domain, with the rest looked up from reference TRBV7-2 and TRBJ2-7, is GAGVSQSPSNKVTEKGKDVELRCDPISGHTALYWYRQSLGQGLEFLIYFQGNSAPDKSGLPSDRFSAERTGGSVSTLTIQRTQQEDSAVYLCASSFQTSGTDEQYFGPGTRLTVT.

The CDR3 here is CASRSTGVGNQPQHF. CDR3 nucleotide sequence: TGTGCCAGCAGGTCGACAGGGGTCGGCAATCAGCCCCAGCATTTT. The V and J genes are TRBV12-3 or TRBV12-4 and TRBJ1-5, with 8 bases fitting TRBD1. The ends lost 6 bases at V and 2 bases at J; junction bases unmatched: 6. This CDR3 comprises 15 residues.

This chain links TRBV6-5 with TRBJ1-1; D gene uncertain. Trimming stripped 5 bases from V and 7 bases from J, with 14 bases between. The CDR3 spans 13 residues. CDR1 is MNHEY, CDR2 SVGAGI, per germline. The CDR3 sequence is CASSTTRMGEAFF. The CDR3 DNA is TGTGCCAGCAGTACGACCCGCATGGGTGAAGCTTTCTTT.

In regard to this clonotype: A junction boundary mismatches the germline segment, possibly from a read error. This chain uses TRBV11-2 with TRBJ1-6, with 9 bases identical to TRBD1. The germline V gene has CDR1 SGHAT and CDR2 FQNNGV. The CDR3 has 15 amino acids. This CDR3 is CASSLAPGQGSPPHF. The DNA of the CDR3 is TGTGCCAGCAGCTTAGCCCCCGGACAGGGGTCACCCCCCCACTTT.

Only one count was recorded for this clonotype. The rearrangement joins TRBV27 to TRBJ2-5; 7 nucleotides agree with TRBD2. After removal of 5 bases from V and 11 bases from J, the junction contained 14 bases not matched to a gene. Germline V CDR1 and CDR2: MNHEY, SMNVEV (reference sequence). This CDR3 spans 14 amino acids. In DNA form, the CDR3 reads TGTGCCAGCAGTCCCGGACTAGGCTCCTACGGGCAGTACTTC. This sequence encodes CASSPGLGSYGQYF.

V usage is TRBV20-1 and J usage is TRBJ2-4, with 12 bases fitting TRBD2. The J call may not be correct, given that the DNA end is closer to TRBJ2-5. There are 17 residues in the CDR3. From germline, CDR1 is DFQATT and CDR2 SNEGSKA (reference sequence). CDR3 residues: CSASGLAGGSYQETQYF. DNA of the CDR3: TGCAGTGCTAGTGGTCTAGCGGGAGGGTCGTATCAAGAGACCCAGTACTTC.

CDR3 residues: CSARDLSGTAYEQYF. The DNA of the CDR3 is TGCAGTGCTAGAGATTTAAGCGGGACCGCCTACGAGCAGTACTTC. This chain links TRBV20-1 with TRBJ2-7; TRBD2 agrees at 7 bases. Germline-derived CDR1 and CDR2 are DFQATT and SNEGSKA (reference sequence). V was clipped by 0 bases and J by 2 bases; unmatched bases: 7. The CDR3 runs 15 residues.

This chain joins TRBV10-3 and TRBJ2-5; D is possibly TRBD2 (5 bases). The end of the DNA is better explained by TRBJ2-7, so the J call may be wrong. Germline V lookup: CDR1 ENHRY, CDR2 SYGVKD. The CDR3 has 16 amino acids. The CDR3 reads CAISEDRTPGRYEQYF. For the CDR3, the DNA is TGTGCCATCAGTGAGGATAGGACCCCGGGAAGATACGAGCAGTACTTC.

This chain joins TRBV29-1 and TRBJ1-2, with D tentatively TRBD1 (5 bases). This CDR3 is 13 amino acids long. With 2 bases removed from V and 1 base from J, the gap between germline ends came to 8 bases. Looked up from germline, CDR1 is SQVTM and CDR2 is ANQGSEA. The CDR3 reads CSVERGDNYGYTF. The CDR3 DNA reads as TGCAGCGTTGAAAGAGGGGATAACTATGGCTACACCTTC.

This chain uses TRBV29-1 with TRBJ1-2; 11 bases are shared with TRBD1. Trimming at V came to 5 bases and at J to 2 bases, leaving 7 bases not matched to a gene. Germline V lookup: CDR1 SQVTM, CDR2 ANQGSEA. The CDR3 runs 15 residues. The CDR3 DNA sequence: TGCAGCGTTTCAACCGGGACAGGGGGGAACTATGGCTACACCTTC. It is translated as CSVSTGTGGNYGYTF.

This clonotype was seen a few times. This rearrangement joins TRBV6-2 or TRBV6-3 to TRBJ2-3; TRBD2 matches 13 bases. The CDR3 consists of 16 residues. V lost 6 bases and J lost 6; bases outside the gene matches: 9. Looked up from germline, CDR1 is MNHEY and CDR2 is SVGEGT. The CDR3 loop reads CASRRTSGRLADTQYF. The CDR3 bases are TGTGCCAGCAGACGGACTAGCGGGAGATTAGCCGATACGCAGTATTTT.

Details on this clonotype: A clone one base away is much larger, so this may be a read error. CDR3 region: CAGSQGGGREMNNSPLHF. For the CDR3, the DNA is TGTGCCGGCAGCCAAGGGGGGGGCAGGGAGATGAATAATTCACCCCTCCACTTT. The J gene is TRBJ1-6, the V gene TRBV4-2, with D possibly TRBD1 on 6 matching bases. Germline CDR1 and CDR2: LGHNA and YNFKEQ. The CDR3 is made up of 18 amino acids.

This clonotype was counted between two and nine times. The chain employs TRBV10-3 and TRBJ2-2; 11 nucleotides align to TRBD2. This CDR3 is 16 amino acids long. Germline-derived CDR1 and CDR2 are ENHRY and SYGVKD. With 8 bases clipped from V and 3 bases from J, the junction kept 8 bases outside the gene matches. The CDR3, as DNA: TGTGCCATCTATACCGGGACTAGCGGTTACACCGGGGAGCTGTTTTTT. Protein product: CAIYTGTSGYTGELFF.

The chain is built from TRBV3-1 and TRBJ1-6, with D unresolved. Looked up from germline, CDR1 is LGHDT and CDR2 is YNNKEL (reference sequence). Trimming cost V 1 base and J 8 bases, with 6 bases left between them. This CDR3 contains 13 residues. The CDR3 DNA sequence: TGTGCCAGCAGCCAAGCACTCGATTCACCCCTCCACTTT. It codes for CASSQALDSPLHF.